Listed below are T cell receptor beta chains from one sample, sequenced in a study of early T cells in non-severe SARS-CoV-2 infection. TCRdb fed the 5' RACE reads into MiXCR, producing one record per CDR3 protein. The repertoire holds about 80,000 distinct CDR3 sequences, with 9.5% to 15% as singletons. Sequencing used whole blood. The receptor source for this set is an adult who was a healthcare worker with PCR-confirmed SARS-CoV-2 infection or an uninfected control (not recorded which). Each CDR3 is given with its conserved first and last residue. A D gene is named only where the DNA matches it firmly. Only part of the rows carry a size: once, few, many, or a class if the clone is expanded.

TRBV28,-,-,TRBJ2-2,CASSSPEGTNTGELFF
TRBV29-1,-,few,TRBJ1-4,CSVRHATNEKLFF
TRBV16,TRBD1,many,TRBJ2-2,CASSQQQGLAGELFF
TRBV5-5,-,-,TRBJ2-4,CASSDRALAKNIQYF
TRBV20-1,-,-,TRBJ2-3,CSAPSPRSADTQYF
TRBV7-2,-,-,TRBJ1-1,CASSLGGLATEAFF
TRBV30,TRBD1,-,TRBJ1-1,CAWSVRGLSTEAFF
TRBV5-4,-,-,TRBJ2-3,CASSSREEAADTQYF
TRBV19,TRBD2,-,TRBJ2-1,CASSIIGTSGGEQFF
TRBV20-1,-,many,TRBJ1-1,CSARDLGGTEAFF
TRBV15,-,many,TRBJ1-4,CATSRSFNEKLFF
TRBV5-4,-,-,TRBJ1-6,CASGLDSSLHNSPLHF
TRBV6-2/TRBV6-3,TRBD2,few,TRBJ2-7,CASSSTGLAGYYEQYF
TRBV7-8,TRBD2,many,TRBJ2-1,CASSSPRTSGSFDEQFF
TRBV4-3,-,-,TRBJ1-2,CASSQDVSGLYGYTF
TRBV6-2/TRBV6-3,-,many,TRBJ1-5,CASNLGVGQPQHF
TRBV5-1,-,-,TRBJ2-7,CASSLGPSPSSYEQYF
TRBV7-2,-,-,TRBJ2-1,CASSLVGTYNTYNEQFF
TRBV7-2,-,many,TRBJ2-7,CASSLAPKGEQYF
TRBV28,-,-,TRBJ2-3,CASSFEGSSDTQYF
TRBV7-9,-,many,TRBJ1-1,CASSLSVNTEAFF
TRBV12-5,-,-,TRBJ2-3,CASLKGVVDTQYF
TRBV28,-,-,TRBJ1-4,CARPNEKLFF
TRBV29-1,TRBD1,-,TRBJ2-1,CSVSGTGRDEQFF
TRBV7-8,-,many,TRBJ1-2,CASSLDSGNYGYTF
TRBV12-3/TRBV12-4,TRBD2,few,TRBJ2-7,CASSLSLGRVNNEQYF
TRBV20-1,-,-,TRBJ1-6,CSAPQEGGNSPLHF
TRBV5-1,-,-,TRBJ2-7,CASSLDLPLGEQYF